The 5 T cell receptor beta chains in this list originate from one sample, sequenced in a study of T cell responses to AZD1222 COVID-19 vaccine. Produced via immunoSEQ multiplex PCR; TCRdb's table is partial and in-frame only. Of about 180,000 clones listed, roughly 91% are singletons. The sample here was peripheral blood, taken 28 days after the second AZD1222 dose. All receptors derive from an adult who received the AZD1222 COVID-19 vaccine.

This clone was observed once. V and J are TRBV19 and TRBJ1-4; 7 bases match TRBD1. J lost 1 base, V lost 5 bases, and 7 bases had no gene match. This CDR3 comprises 16 residues. The germline V gene has CDR1 LNHDA and CDR2 SQIVND (reference sequence). DNA of the CDR3: TGTGCCAGTAGTCATCCTACAGGGGTAACTAATGAAAAACTGTTTTTT. This gives the protein CASSHPTGVTNEKLFF. Filled out from reference TRBV19 and TRBJ1-4, the complete variable domain reads DGGITQSPKYLFRKEGQNVTLSCEQNLNHDAMYWYRQDPGQGLRLIYYSQIVNDFQKGDIAEGYSVSREKKESFPLTVTSAQKNPTAFYLCASSHPTGVTNEKLFFGSGTQLSVL.

The rearrangement links TRBV7-8 to TRBJ1-1, with 7 bases identical to TRBD1. J was trimmed by 2 bases and V by 5 bases; bases with no gene match: 8. The CDR3 is made up of 15 amino acids. Germline V gene lookup returns CDR1 SGHVS and CDR2 FQNEAQ. CDR3 sequence (DNA): TGTGCCAGCAGCCGAGGACAGGCTCCAAACACTGAAGCTTTCTTT. Translation gives CASSRGQAPNTEAFF.

This clone was detected only a few times. The chain carries TRBV6-6 and TRBJ2-5; D ambiguous. The V and J ends lost 6 bases and 5 bases respectively, with 10 bases between them. The CDR3 length is 12 residues. The germline gives CDR1 MNHNY, CDR2 SVGAGI (reference sequence). The CDR3: CASSPLGETQYF. In DNA, the CDR3 is TGTGCCAGCAGCCCACTCGGGGAGACCCAGTACTTC.

This clone has more than one count but fewer than ten. The rearrangement uses TRBV27 and TRBJ1-6; 9 positions match TRBD1. Trimming removed 9 bases from V and 7 bases from J; junction bases left unmatched: 7. The CDR3 contains 14 residues. Germline V lookup: CDR1 MNHEY, CDR2 SMNVEV (reference sequence). CDR3 in amino acids: CASQFTGGNSPLHF. CDR3 bases: TGTGCCAGTCAATTTACAGGGGGCAATTCACCCCTCCACTTT.

V usage is TRBV9 and J usage is TRBJ2-7; no firm D call. This CDR3 has 13 residues. The germline V gene has CDR1 SGDLS and CDR2 YYNGEE. V was shortened by 1 base and J by 3 bases, with 8 bases between the two germline ends. The CDR3: CASSVRVGYEQYF. The CDR3 nucleotides are TGTGCCAGCAGCGTAAGGGTCGGCTACGAGCAGTACTTC.